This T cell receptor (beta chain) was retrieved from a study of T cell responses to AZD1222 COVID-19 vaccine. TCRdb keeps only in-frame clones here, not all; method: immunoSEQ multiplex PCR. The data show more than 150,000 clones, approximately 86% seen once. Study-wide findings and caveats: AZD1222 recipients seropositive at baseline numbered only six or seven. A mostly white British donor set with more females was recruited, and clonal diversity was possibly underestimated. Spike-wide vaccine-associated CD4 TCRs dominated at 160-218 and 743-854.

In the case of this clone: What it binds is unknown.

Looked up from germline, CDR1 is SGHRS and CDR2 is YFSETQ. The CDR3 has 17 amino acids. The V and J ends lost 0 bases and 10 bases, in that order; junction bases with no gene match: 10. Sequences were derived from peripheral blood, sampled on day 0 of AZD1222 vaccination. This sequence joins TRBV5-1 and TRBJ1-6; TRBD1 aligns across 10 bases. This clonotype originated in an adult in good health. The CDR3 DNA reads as TGCGCCAGCAGCTTGGGACAGGGGGCTGCGGGGACCTCACCCCTCCACTTT. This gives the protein CASSLGQGAAGTSPLHF.